Given below is one T cell receptor beta chain in context. The CDR3 covers 15 residues. Trimming took off 4 bases at V and 8 bases at J, with 17 bases between the two ends. Germline V lookup: CDR1 MGHDK, CDR2 SYGVNS. Measured with immunoSEQ multiplex PCR; TCRdb has only the in-frame clones, and not every one. The sample shows 150,000 to 200,000 clones, 70% to 90% of them seen only once. The data are from a study of blood T cell repertoires in COVID-19. Whole-study context: From the United States, Italy and Spain came samples of acute and convalescent COVID-19.

Sequenced input: peripheral blood. The TCR was taken from a woman aged 55-70 years with COVID-19, enrolled during active disease. The chain combines TRBV25-1 with TRBJ1-4, with D unresolved. CDR3 bases: TGTGCCAGCAGTGGCTTGGGGAGGGTAGGGGAAAAACTGTTTTTT. It translates to CASSGLGRVGEKLFF.